This entry concerns a single T cell receptor (beta chain). Its antigen is not known. Individual cDNA molecules each carried unique molecular identifiers attached by the library. TCRdb redid the calling of the RACE reads with MiXCR, one entry per CDR3 protein. The table lists about 250,000 distinct CDR3 sequences, approximately 7.5% of them singletons. The entry originates in a study of human T cells and chemical hapten exposure. The study, taken as a whole, reports: Significantly more large CDR3 similarity clusters were formed by expanded TCRs than by controls.

Trimming stripped 0 bases from V and 0 bases from J, with 10 bases between. CDR3 length: 15 amino acids. Germline CDR1 SGHKS, CDR2 YYEKEE (reference sequence). Noted time point: pre-sensitization, week 0. Treatment here: therapeutic diphenylcyclopropenone sensitization with weekly scalp DPC. Sequences were derived from whole blood, sampled in connection with sensitization to the hapten diphenylcyclopropenone (DPC). The TCR originated in a man aged 18-30 years with alopecia areata. Some clones in this sample may be carry-over from other donors' samples. The chain combines TRBV5-5 with TRBJ2-7; D remains unclear. DNA for the CDR3: TGTGCCAGCAGCTTGGGGCTGGCAGACTCCTACGAGCAGTACTTC. It encodes CASSLGLADSYEQYF.